These 31 T cell receptor beta chains originate from one sample sequenced in a study of cytomegalovirus exposure and HLA in healthy donors (dated by TCRdb to the late 2010s). The library was produced with the immunoSEQ multiplex PCR assay. A mixture of 60 forward primers for TCR Vbeta segments and 13 reverse primers for TCR Jbeta segments was used in the multiplex PCR. TCRdb took this table from immuneACCESS and kept in-frame rearrangements with V and J called. Such tables lack part of the clones; where checked against another copy, unresolved V genes explain under half of the gap, and the rest is unexplained. Here the sample has 60,000 to 100,000 clones; 78% occur a single time. Approximately 1.6% of the sample rests with the top ten. Sample: PBMCs. Receptor source: a man aged 40-55 years in good health and CMV-seronegative.

The CDR3 DNA reads TGTGCCAGCAGCCCCGCAAGCCCTGGCTCTGGGGCCAACGTCCTGACTTTC. This encodes CASSPASPGSGANVLTF. This rearrangement joins TRBV5-4 to TRBJ2-6; no clear D gene. CDR3 size: 17 residues. Germline CDR1 and CDR2: SGHNT and YYREEE (reference sequence). With 4 bases removed from V and 0 bases from J, the gap between germline ends came to 14 bases.

This clone was picked up a small number of times. The chain carries TRBV5-5 and TRBJ1-4; 9 bases align to TRBD1. J lost 6 bases, V lost 4 bases, and 7 bases had no gene match. Per the germline V gene, CDR1 is SGHKS and CDR2 is YYEKEE (reference sequence). This CDR3 is 15 amino acids long. In nucleotides, the CDR3 is TGTGCCAGCAGCGATACCGGGACAGGGCATGAAAAACTGTTTTTT. Encoded protein: CASSDTGTGHEKLFF.

This chain connects TRBV11-2 to TRBJ1-2, with 7 positions matching TRBD1. The V gene end was trimmed by 4 bases and the J gene end by 8 bases; junction bases not matched to a gene: 7. The germline V gene has CDR1 SGHAT and CDR2 FQNNGV. The CDR3 runs 13 residues. As DNA, the CDR3 is TGTGCCAGCAGCTCCCGACAGGGAGGAGGCTACACCTTC. This sequence encodes CASSSRQGGGYTF.

This chain connects TRBV6-5 to TRBJ1-5; possibly TRBD1 for D (5 bases). The V gene's germline CDR1 is MNHEY and CDR2 SVGAGI. The length of the CDR3 is 14 residues. V gave up 5 bases and J gave up 4 bases, with 12 bases separating them. DNA of the CDR3: TGTGCCAGCAGTGCGGGGACTGGGAATCAGCCCCAGCATTTT. Residues: CASSAGTGNQPQHF.

The gene calls are TRBV2 and TRBJ1-1; D call uncertain. The germline V and J ends were trimmed by 3 bases and 10 bases, with 15 bases remaining between them. Germline CDR1 reads SNHLY; CDR2 reads FYNNEI. The length of the CDR3 is 13 residues. The CDR3 sequence: CASSEQTGLGAFF. DNA for the CDR3: TGTGCCAGCAGTGAGCAAACGGGGTTAGGAGCTTTCTTT.

This clone appeared a few times. A read error may account for a junction end that differs from germline. CDR3 loop: CASSSEGLAKNSQYF. CDR3 in DNA: TGTGCCAGCAGCTCAGAAGGGCTAGCCAAAAACAGTCAGTACTTC. The J gene is TRBJ2-4, the V gene TRBV7-9; D is possibly TRBD2 (5 bases). The CDR3 loop spans 15 amino acids. The V gene's germline CDR1 is SEHNR and CDR2 FQNEAQ (reference sequence).

The chain links TRBV10-3 to TRBJ2-1; 10 positions agree with TRBD2. In germline, CDR1 is ENHRY, CDR2 SYGVKD. The CDR3 runs 14 residues. The V gene end was trimmed by 9 bases and the J gene end by 9 bases; junction bases not matched to a gene: 11. Here the CDR3 reads CAMGKAGGPSEQFF. The CDR3 coding sequence is TGTGCCATGGGGAAAGCGGGAGGGCCAAGTGAGCAGTTCTTC.

With regard to this clone: The junction differs from germline at one of its ends, possibly a read error. The chain has TRBV7-9 and TRBJ1-4; D is undetermined. The CDR3 contains 16 residues. The germline V gene has CDR1 SEHNR and CDR2 FQNEAQ (reference sequence). CDR3 sequence: CSSSLAGAIRNEKLFF. The DNA for the CDR3 is TGTTCCAGCAGCTTAGCGGGAGCGATTCGTAATGAAAAACTGTTTTTT.

The chain joins TRBV14 to TRBJ2-3, with D perhaps TRBD2 (5 bases). V lost 0 bases to trimming and J lost 2 bases, with 12 bases between them. Germline V gene sequence: CDR1 SGHDN, CDR2 FVKESK. The CDR3 is made up of 16 amino acids. In nucleotides, the CDR3 is TGTGCCAGCAGCCAAGACCGAGGACTTCCCACAGATACGCAGTATTTT. This gives the protein CASSQDRGLPTDTQYF.

V gene TRBV19 combines with J gene TRBJ2-7; possible D gene TRBD1, 5 bases. V lost 3 bases to trimming and J lost 7 bases, with 19 bases between them. The V gene's germline CDR1 is LNHDA and CDR2 SQIVND (reference sequence). The CDR3 sequence is 15 residues long. The chain's CDR3 is CASSIRGAGLEEQYF. The CDR3 DNA sequence: TGTGCCAGTAGTATTCGTGGGGCAGGGCTGGAGGAGCAGTACTTC.

This chain joins TRBV7-2 and TRBJ2-3; D is uncertain. Trimming removed 5 bases at V and 6 bases at J, with 12 bases between. Germline lookup yields CDR1 SGHTA and CDR2 FQGNSA. The CDR3 is 13 residues long. The CDR3 sequence is CASSPVEYDTQYF. CDR3 in DNA: TGTGCCAGCAGCCCAGTGGAGTATGATACGCAGTATTTT.

This chain joins TRBV19 and TRBJ2-5; TRBD1 matches at 7 bases. CDR1 and CDR2 (germline): LNHDA, SQIVND (reference sequence). The CDR3 has 14 amino acids. With V trimmed by 4 bases and J by 5 bases, 7 bases remained unmatched. The chain's CDR3 is CASSTTGSMETQYF. As DNA, the CDR3 is TGTGCCAGTAGTACGACAGGGTCTATGGAGACCCAGTACTTC.

A few counts support this clone. CDR3 in amino acids: CASSASSGNTIYF. The DNA for the CDR3 is TGTGCCAGCAGCGCGTCCTCTGGAAACACCATATATTTT. The chain combines TRBV6-1 with TRBJ1-3, with no clear D. V lost 6 bases, J lost 0 bases, and 6 bases lay in between. Germline V gene lookup returns CDR1 MNHNS and CDR2 SASEGT. The CDR3 is 13 amino acids.

The V call is TRBV5-1, the J call TRBJ1-1; 9 nucleotides match TRBD1. Trimming at V came to 4 bases and at J to 11 bases, leaving 9 bases not matched to a gene. This CDR3 is built from 13 residues. Per germline, CDR1 SGHRS and CDR2 YFSETQ. CDR3 DNA sequence: TGCGCCAGCAGCGGCGGACAGGGGACGAGCGCTTTCTTT. Protein: CASSGGQGTSAFF.

The chain combines TRBV2 with TRBJ2-7, with D possibly being TRBD1 (6 bases). The CDR3 runs to 12 residues. V was shortened by 3 bases and J by 9 bases, with 12 bases between the two germline ends. Germline V gives CDR1 SNHLY, CDR2 FYNNEI. The CDR3 spells CASSDRDIGQYF. CDR3 in DNA: TGTGCCAGCAGTGACAGGGACATCGGGCAGTACTTC.

The V gene is TRBV7-9, the J gene TRBJ1-4; D is ambiguous. Germline V gene data show CDR1 as SEHNR and CDR2 as FQNEAQ (reference sequence). The germline V and J ends were trimmed by 0 bases and 5 bases, with 7 bases remaining between them. The CDR3 consists of 14 residues. The CDR3 sequence is CASSLASANEKLFF. CDR3 nucleotides: TGTGCCAGCAGCTTAGCCAGTGCCAATGAAAAACTGTTTTTT.

The CDR3, as DNA: TGTGCCAGCAGCCCGACCACTAGCGCCAATGAGCAGTTCTTC. This encodes CASSPTTSANEQFF. This rearrangement joins TRBV7-3 to TRBJ2-1; 7 bases fit TRBD2. V lost 5 bases to trimming and J lost 6 bases; unmatched junction nucleotides: 7. The CDR3 loop spans 14 amino acids. Germline assignment: CDR1 SGHTA and CDR2 FQGTGA.

V usage is TRBV19 and J usage is TRBJ1-1; TRBD1 agrees at 9 bases. CDR1 and CDR2 (germline): LNHDA, SQIVND (reference sequence). CDR3 size: 14 residues. V shed 7 bases and J 4 bases; nucleotides not matched to a gene: 7. CDR3 nucleotides: TGTGCCAGTAAGCCGGGGGACAGGGTCACTGAAGCTTTCTTT. It translates to CASKPGDRVTEAFF.

This clone was picked up a small number of times. The chain couples TRBV18 to TRBJ1-4, with D tentatively TRBD1 (6 bases). The CDR3 consists of 15 residues. Looked up from germline, CDR1 is KGHSH and CDR2 is LQKENI. V lost 0 bases and J lost 8, with 13 bases in between. The CDR3 here is CASSPPMGAEEKLFF. The CDR3 DNA reads as TGTGCCAGCTCACCACCTATGGGGGCAGAGGAAAAACTGTTTTTT.

The V and J genes are TRBV27 and TRBJ2-1; a weak D match, TRBD1 (6 bases). There are 16 residues in the CDR3. The V gene lost 3 bases and the J gene lost 7 bases, with 19 bases spanning the gap. Germline V lookup: CDR1 MNHEY, CDR2 SMNVEV (reference sequence). The DNA of the CDR3 is TGTGCCAGCAGTTTTTACAGGGAAAGGACAAAGAATGAGCAGTTCTTC. Translating gives CASSFYRERTKNEQFF.

A few counts support this clone. CDR3 loop: CASSLGRGLSSYEQYF. The CDR3 bases are TGTGCCAGCAGCTTAGGTCGCGGGCTAAGCTCCTACGAGCAGTACTTC. The J gene is TRBJ2-7, the V gene TRBV7-9; a possible D gene is TRBD2 (5 bases). CDR3 length: 16 residues. Germline assignment: CDR1 SEHNR and CDR2 FQNEAQ (reference sequence). Trimming took 1 base from V and 0 from J, leaving 13 bases between them.

The chain combines TRBV28 with TRBJ2-1, with D maybe TRBD2 (5 bases). From germline, CDR1 is MDHEN and CDR2 SYDVKM. Trimming left V 3 bases short and J 7 bases short, with 19 bases between. The CDR3 runs 16 residues. Here the CDR3 reads CASSFRPGTSRNEQFF. The CDR3 DNA is TGTGCCAGCAGTTTCCGGCCGGGAACATCTCGGAATGAGCAGTTCTTC.

The V and J genes are TRBV4-2 and TRBJ2-7; possible D gene TRBD2, 6 bases. The germline CDR1 and CDR2 sequences are LGHNA and YNFKEQ. The CDR3 loop spans 15 amino acids. V was clipped by 0 bases and J by 1 base, with 10 bases between them. The CDR3 DNA sequence: TGTGCCAGCAGCCAAGAGGCGGGACCATCCTACGAGCAGTACTTC. The encoded protein is CASSQEAGPSYEQYF.

The rearrangement joins TRBV7-2 to TRBJ1-3; D gene ambiguous. V lost 1 base and J lost 0, with 7 bases in between. The CDR3 spans 15 residues. From germline, CDR1 is SGHTA and CDR2 FQGNSA. The CDR3 DNA is TGTGCCAGCAGCTTAGGTCGTCTCTCTGGAAACACCATATATTTT. It translates to CASSLGRLSGNTIYF.

The V and J genes are TRBV27 and TRBJ1-3; maybe TRBD1 (5 bases). CDR1 MNHEY and CDR2 SMNVEV come from the germline V gene (reference sequence). CDR3 length: 15 amino acids. V shed 8 bases and J shed 5 bases, with 19 bases lying between them. CDR3 loop: CASLPRVELRNTIYF. The DNA of the CDR3 is TGTGCCAGCCTACCCAGGGTGGAATTGAGAAACACCATATATTTT.

This chain links TRBV6-5 with TRBJ1-3, with 7 nucleotides matching TRBD1. V was clipped by 8 bases and J by 0 bases; unmatched bases: 7. CDR1 and CDR2 from the germline V gene are MNHEY and SVGAGI. The CDR3 extends over 15 amino acids. CDR3 in amino acids: CASRRTGNSGNTIYF. DNA for the CDR3: TGTGCCAGCCGAAGGACAGGAAACTCTGGAAACACCATATATTTT.

With regard to this clone: This specimen includes other DNA sequences encoding the same CDR3. The chain employs TRBV5-1 and TRBJ2-7; the match to TRBD2 covers 13 bases. This CDR3 is 14 amino acids long. Germline CDR1 SGHRS, CDR2 YFSETQ. The junction had 1 base not matched to a gene; V was cut back by 4 bases and J by 3 bases. The CDR3 here is CASSRTSGSYEQYF. The CDR3, as DNA: TGCGCCAGCAGCCGGACTAGCGGGAGCTACGAGCAGTACTTC.

The chain couples TRBV5-8 to TRBJ1-1, with D unclear. The CDR3 covers 14 residues. CDR1 and CDR2 from the germline V gene are SGHTS and YDEGEE. Trimming took 0 bases from V and 1 from J, leaving 7 bases between them. The CDR3 DNA is TGTGCCAGCAGCTTGGACATCCAGAACACTGAAGCTTTCTTT. This gives the protein CASSLDIQNTEAFF.

The J gene is TRBJ1-1, the V gene TRBV5-1; TRBD1 is a possible D gene (6 bases). This CDR3 is 13 amino acids long. Trimming took 3 bases from V and 2 from J, leaving 8 bases between them. CDR1 is SGHRS, CDR2 YFSETQ, per germline. Here the CDR3 DNA reads TGCGCCAGCAGCTCACAGGGTAACACTGAAGCTTTCTTT. This gives the protein CASSSQGNTEAFF.

The chain combines TRBV19 with TRBJ2-2, with unresolved D. Germline CDR1 is LNHDA and CDR2 is SQIVND (reference sequence). The CDR3 runs to 16 residues. Between the trimmed V and J ends, which lost 5 bases and 0 bases, there was a span of 13 bases. The DNA for the CDR3 is TGTGCCAGTAGTTCTCTGACAAATACGAACACCGGGGAGCTGTTTTTT. Its translation: CASSSLTNTNTGELFF.

The CDR3 spells CASSQETASTDTQYF. The CDR3 DNA is TGCGCCAGCAGCCAAGAGACAGCTAGCACAGATACGCAGTATTTT. The gene calls are TRBV4-1 and TRBJ2-3; tentatively, D is TRBD1 (5 bases). This CDR3 spans 15 amino acids. V dropped 0 bases and J dropped 0 bases, with 7 bases sitting between them. Germline CDR1 MGHRA, CDR2 YSYEKL.